This TCR beta chain was obtained from a study of PD-1 blockade in classical Hodgkin lymphoma. In the study overall: Patients were treated with nivolumab at 3 mg/kg, and this was given intravenously every 2 weeks. General observations from the study: Newly diagnosed patients reportedly had lower baseline TCR diversity than healthy donors. Newly diagnosed and completely responding patients shared comparable baseline diversity. Some patients started nivolumab under 1 year after ASCT, and they were excluded.

Of note for this clone: Its specificity is unknown.

V lost 0 bases, J lost 4 bases, and 1 base stayed unmatched. Germline lookup yields CDR1 SGHRS and CDR2 YFSETQ. This CDR3 has 14 amino acids. Time point described: cycle 4 day 1 (C4D1), after 5 to 7 weeks of nivolumab. Exposure to brentuximab vedotin varied, and each patient had relapsed following autologous stem cell transplantation. Generated by immunoSEQ multiplex PCR, the TCRdb table keeps only in-frame clones and is missing some. The sample has over 50,000 clones; around nine tenths are singletons. The receptor comes from a human donor with classical Hodgkin lymphoma. The starting material was peripheral blood mononuclear cells (PBMCs), obtained before the fourth cycle of nivolumab. The chain recombines TRBV5-1 with TRBJ2-7, with 10 bases identical to TRBD2. The DNA for the CDR3 is TGCGCCAGCAGCTTGGTTAGCGGGGGGTACGAGCAGTACTTC. It translates to CASSLVSGGYEQYF.